Sequencing of this TCR beta chain was carried out in a study of shared clonotypes between healthy human individuals. V was pared by 1 base and J by 3 bases, with 2 bases of the junction left unmatched. The CDR3 sequence is 14 residues long. Germline-derived CDR1 and CDR2 are LNHNV and YYDKDF (reference sequence). CD8 cells regarded as naive lacked CD45RO, were positively chosen for CCR7, and omitted terminally differentiated effector memory CD45RA+ cells. Sequencing used immunoSEQ multiplex PCR; TCRdb keeps in-frame clones, though not all of them. The sample carries millions of clones, more than 85% recorded once.

The sequence was collected from a man younger than 30 in good health. Some clones in this sample may be carry-over from other donors' samples. Input material: naive CD8+ T cells from PBMCs. The chain uses TRBV15 and TRBJ2-7; 8 bases line up with TRBD2. The CDR3: CATSRVGLVYEQYF. The CDR3 DNA sequence: TGTGCCACCAGCAGAGTGGGACTAGTCTACGAGCAGTACTTC.